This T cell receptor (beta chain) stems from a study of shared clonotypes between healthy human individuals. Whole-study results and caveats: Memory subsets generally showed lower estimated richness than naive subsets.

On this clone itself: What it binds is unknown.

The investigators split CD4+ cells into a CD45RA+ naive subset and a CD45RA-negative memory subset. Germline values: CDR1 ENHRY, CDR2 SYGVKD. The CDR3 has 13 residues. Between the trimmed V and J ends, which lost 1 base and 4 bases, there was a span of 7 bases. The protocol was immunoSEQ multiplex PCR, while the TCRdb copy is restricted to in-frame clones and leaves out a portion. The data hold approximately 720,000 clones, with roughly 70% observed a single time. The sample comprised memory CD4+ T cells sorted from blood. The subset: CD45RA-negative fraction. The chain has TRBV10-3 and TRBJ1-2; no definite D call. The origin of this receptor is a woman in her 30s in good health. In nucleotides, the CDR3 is TGTGCCATCAGTGAGTGGACGGTCTATGGCTACACCTTC. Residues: CAISEWTVYGYTF.